This T cell receptor (beta chain) was observed in a study of glioma-infiltrating T cells after dendritic cell vaccination. Clones were read by immunoSEQ multiplex PCR, and TCRdb kept only the in-frame ones, dropping some. The sample has roughly 56,000 clones; approximately 81% are singletons. Study-level points and caveats: The cohort had few patients with full blood and tumor sets.

This clone turned up a few times. Its antigen is still unknown. Noted time point: after dendritic cell vaccination, including at tumor progression/relapse. The sequencing here drew on blood, taken after dendritic cell vaccination. The source of this sequence is a human donor with glioblastoma.

The CDR3 region is CASSYSGQGGEQYF. CDR3 DNA sequence: TGTGCCAGCAGTTACTCCGGACAGGGGGGCGAGCAGTACTTC. The gene calls are TRBV6-6 and TRBJ2-7, with 10 positions matching TRBD1. There are 14 residues in the CDR3. V lost 0 bases, J lost 6 bases, and 2 bases stayed unmatched. CDR1 MNHNY and CDR2 SVGAGI come from the germline V gene (reference sequence).